This T cell receptor beta chain is from a study of T cells after posttransplantation cyclophosphamide. From germline, CDR1 is SEHNR and CDR2 FQNEAQ (reference sequence). V lost 0 bases, J lost 5 bases, and 19 bases lay in between. The CDR3 is 17 residues long. This clone was counted at least ten times. Clones were sequenced by immunoSEQ multiplex PCR, and TCRdb holds only the in-frame ones, with some missing. This sample has some 23,000 clones and no singletons, with less than 5.5% in the ten largest. The chain joins TRBV7-9 to TRBJ1-1; D is perhaps TRBD1 (5 bases). This clonotype was obtained from a woman in her fifties or sixties in good health, CMV-negative, and a related stem cell transplant donor. The material sequenced was PBMCs. Here the CDR3 reads CASSLAARGGSRTEAFF. Here the CDR3 DNA reads TGTGCCAGCAGCTTAGCCGCCCGCGGGGGGAGTCGGACTGAAGCTTTCTTT. Combining the CDR3 with reference TRBV7-9 and TRBJ1-1 gives the whole variable domain DTGVSQNPRHKITKRGQNVTFRCDPISEHNRLYWYRQTLGQGPEFLTYFQNEAQLEKSRLLSDRFSAERPKGSFSTLEIQRTEQGDSAMYLCASSLAARGGSRTEAFFGQGTRLTVV.